This TCR beta chain originates from a study of beta chain features in type 1 diabetes. What was sequenced were expressed TCRB transcripts, since all of the isolated RNA had been reverse transcribed. The assay was immunoSEQ multiplex PCR, and TCRdb's table has in-frame clones only and misses some. In the table there are 860,000 or so clones, roughly a sixth of which are singletons. This CDR3 has 13 residues. Germline values: CDR1 SGHNT, CDR2 YYREEE (reference sequence). V gave up 4 bases and J gave up 8 bases, with 12 bases separating them. Sequenced material: naive CD4+ T cells from blood. The rearrangement links TRBV5-4 to TRBJ2-2; D not certain. This TCR was recovered from a woman younger than 35 in good health. CDR3 sequence reads: CASSLRRSGELFF. The CDR3 DNA follows: TGTGCCAGCAGCCTTAGACGGTCGGGGGAGCTGTTTTTT.